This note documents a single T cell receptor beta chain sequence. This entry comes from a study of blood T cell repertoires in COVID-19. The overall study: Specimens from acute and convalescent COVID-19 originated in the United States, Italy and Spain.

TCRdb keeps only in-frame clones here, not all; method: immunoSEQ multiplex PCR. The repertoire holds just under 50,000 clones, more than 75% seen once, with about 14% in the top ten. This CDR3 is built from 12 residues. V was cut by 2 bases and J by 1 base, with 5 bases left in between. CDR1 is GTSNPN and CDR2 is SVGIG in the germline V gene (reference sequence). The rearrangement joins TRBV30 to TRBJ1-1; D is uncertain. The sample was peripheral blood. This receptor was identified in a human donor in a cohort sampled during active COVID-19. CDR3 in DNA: TGTGCCTGGAGTCACTCGAACACTGAAGCTTTCTTT. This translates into CAWSHSNTEAFF.